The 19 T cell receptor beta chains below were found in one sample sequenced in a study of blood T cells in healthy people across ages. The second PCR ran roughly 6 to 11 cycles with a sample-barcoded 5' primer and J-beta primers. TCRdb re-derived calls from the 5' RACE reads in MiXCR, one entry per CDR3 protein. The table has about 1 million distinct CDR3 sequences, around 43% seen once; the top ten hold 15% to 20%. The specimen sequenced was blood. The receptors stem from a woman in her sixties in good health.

The CDR3 sequence: CASTEGGEKLFF. The CDR3 nucleotides read TGCGCCAGCACGGAGGGAGGGGAAAAACTGTTTTTT. The rearrangement links TRBV5-1 to TRBJ1-4; no definite D call. The V end was cut by 6 bases, the J end by 8 bases, with 11 bases between. The CDR3 runs 12 residues. Germline V CDR1 and CDR2: SGHRS, YFSETQ.

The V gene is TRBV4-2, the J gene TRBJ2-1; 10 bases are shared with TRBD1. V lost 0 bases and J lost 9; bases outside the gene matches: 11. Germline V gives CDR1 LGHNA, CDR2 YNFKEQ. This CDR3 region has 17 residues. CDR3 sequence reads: CASSQDPRTGGSGEQFF. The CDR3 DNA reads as TGTGCCAGCAGCCAAGATCCCAGGACAGGGGGTTCGGGTGAGCAGTTCTTC.

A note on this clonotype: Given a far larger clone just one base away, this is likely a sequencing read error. The CDR3 DNA sequence: TGTGCCGGCAGTTCGGGAGTCTACGAGCAGTACTTC. The encoded protein is CAGSSGVYEQYF. The chain employs TRBV12-3 or TRBV12-4 and TRBJ2-7, with a weak D call TRBD2 (6 bases). The CDR3 runs to 12 residues.

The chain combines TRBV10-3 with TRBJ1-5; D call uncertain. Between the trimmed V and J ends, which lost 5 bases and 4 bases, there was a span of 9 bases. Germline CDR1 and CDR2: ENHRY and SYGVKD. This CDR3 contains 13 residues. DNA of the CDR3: TGTGCCATCAGTCAGGACCAGAATCAGCCCCAGCATTTT. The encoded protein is CAISQDQNQPQHF.

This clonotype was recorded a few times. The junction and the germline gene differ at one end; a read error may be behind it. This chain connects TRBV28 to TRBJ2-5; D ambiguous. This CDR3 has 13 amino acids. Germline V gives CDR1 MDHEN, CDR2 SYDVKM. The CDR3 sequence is CASSLSDELEQYF. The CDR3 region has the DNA TGTGCCAGTAGTTTATCGGACGAGCTCGAACAGTACTTC. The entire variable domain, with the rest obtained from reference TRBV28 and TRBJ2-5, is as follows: DVKVTQSSRYLVKRTGEKVFLECVQDMDHENMFWYRQDPGLGLRLIYFSYDVKMKEKGDIPEGYSVSREKKERFSLILESASTNQTSMYLCASSLSDELEQYFGPGTRLLVL.

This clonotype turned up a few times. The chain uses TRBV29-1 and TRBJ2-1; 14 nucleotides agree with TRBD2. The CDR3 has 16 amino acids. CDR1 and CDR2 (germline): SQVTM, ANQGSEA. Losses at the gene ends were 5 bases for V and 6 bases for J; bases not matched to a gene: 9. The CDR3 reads CSVSGTSGSSGNEQFF. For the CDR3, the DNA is TGCAGCGTTTCCGGGACTAGCGGGAGTTCGGGCAATGAGCAGTTCTTC.

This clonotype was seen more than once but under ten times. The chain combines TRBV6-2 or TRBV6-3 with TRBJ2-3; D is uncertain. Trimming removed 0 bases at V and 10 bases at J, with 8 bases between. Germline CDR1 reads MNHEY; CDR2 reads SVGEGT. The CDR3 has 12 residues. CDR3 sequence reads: CASSYSKLPQYF. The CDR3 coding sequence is TGTGCCAGCAGTTACTCGAAATTACCGCAGTATTTT.

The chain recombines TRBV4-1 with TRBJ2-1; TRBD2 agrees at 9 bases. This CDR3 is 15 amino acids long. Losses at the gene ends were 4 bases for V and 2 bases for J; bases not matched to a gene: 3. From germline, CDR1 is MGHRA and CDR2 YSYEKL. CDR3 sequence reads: CASSPIAGAYNEQFF. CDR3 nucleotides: TGCGCCAGCAGCCCCATAGCGGGAGCCTACAATGAGCAGTTCTTC.

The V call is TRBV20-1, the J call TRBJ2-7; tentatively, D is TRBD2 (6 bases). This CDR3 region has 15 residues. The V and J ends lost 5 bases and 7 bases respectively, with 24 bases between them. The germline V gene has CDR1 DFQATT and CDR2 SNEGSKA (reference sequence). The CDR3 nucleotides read TGCAGTGCTCCAGCCGGGGGTAGCAGATACAATGAGCAGTACTTC. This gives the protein CSAPAGGSRYNEQYF.

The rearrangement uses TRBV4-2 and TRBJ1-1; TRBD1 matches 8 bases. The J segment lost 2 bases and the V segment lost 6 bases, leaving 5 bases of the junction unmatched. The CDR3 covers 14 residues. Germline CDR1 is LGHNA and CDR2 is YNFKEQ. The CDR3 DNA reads TGTGCCAGCAGTGGGACAGGCGAAAACACTGAAGCTTTCTTT. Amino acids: CASSGTGENTEAFF.

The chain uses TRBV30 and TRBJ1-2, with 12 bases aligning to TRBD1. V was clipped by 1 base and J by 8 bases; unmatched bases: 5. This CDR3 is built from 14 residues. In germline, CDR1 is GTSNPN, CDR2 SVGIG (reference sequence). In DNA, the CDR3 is TGTGCCTGGAGTGATCCGGGACAGGGGGCGGGCTACACCTTC. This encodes CAWSDPGQGAGYTF. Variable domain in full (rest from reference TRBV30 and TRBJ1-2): SQTIHQWPATLVQPVGSPLSLECTVEGTSNPNLYWYRQAAGRGLQLLFYSVGIGQISSEVPQNLSASRPQDRQFILSSKKLLLSDSGFYLCAWSDPGQGAGYTFGSGTRLTVV.

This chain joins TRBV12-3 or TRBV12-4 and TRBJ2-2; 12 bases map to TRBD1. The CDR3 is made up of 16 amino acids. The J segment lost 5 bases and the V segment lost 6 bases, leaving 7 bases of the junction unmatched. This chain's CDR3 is CASSKPGQGATGELFF. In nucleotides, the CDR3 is TGTGCCAGCAGCAAACCGGGACAGGGGGCAACCGGGGAGCTGTTTTTT.

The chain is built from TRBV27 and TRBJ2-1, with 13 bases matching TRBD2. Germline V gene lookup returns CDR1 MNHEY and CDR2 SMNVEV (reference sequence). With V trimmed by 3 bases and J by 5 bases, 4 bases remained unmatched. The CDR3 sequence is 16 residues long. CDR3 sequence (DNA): TGTGCCAGCAGTTTCCTAACTAGCGGGAGGGACAATGAGCAGTTCTTC. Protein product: CASSFLTSGRDNEQFF.

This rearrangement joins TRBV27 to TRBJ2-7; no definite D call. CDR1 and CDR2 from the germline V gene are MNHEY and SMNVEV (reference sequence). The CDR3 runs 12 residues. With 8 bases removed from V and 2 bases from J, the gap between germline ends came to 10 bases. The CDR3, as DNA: TGTGCCAGCGCGTCCCCTACCTACGAGCAGTACTTC. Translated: CASASPTYEQYF.

DNA for the CDR3: TGTGCCAGCGGCCTAGAGCGCAATGAGCAGTACTTC. Translated, it gives CASGLERNEQYF. The rearrangement uses TRBV12-3 or TRBV12-4 and TRBJ2-1; no firm D call. The J call may be mistaken, given a closer DNA end match to TRBJ2-7. This CDR3 spans 12 amino acids.

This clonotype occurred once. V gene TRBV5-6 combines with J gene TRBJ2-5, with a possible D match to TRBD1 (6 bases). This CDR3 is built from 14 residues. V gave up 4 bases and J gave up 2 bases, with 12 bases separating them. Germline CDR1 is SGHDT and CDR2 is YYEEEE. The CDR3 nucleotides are TGTGCCAGCAGCATTTCAGGGGTGCAAGAGACCCAGTACTTC. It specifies CASSISGVQETQYF.

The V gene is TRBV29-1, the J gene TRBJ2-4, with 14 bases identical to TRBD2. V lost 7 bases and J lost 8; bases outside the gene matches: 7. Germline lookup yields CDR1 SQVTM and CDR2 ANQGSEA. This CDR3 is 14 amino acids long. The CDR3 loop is CSAGTSGSADIQYF. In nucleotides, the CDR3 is TGCAGCGCCGGGACTAGCGGGAGTGCAGACATTCAGTACTTC.

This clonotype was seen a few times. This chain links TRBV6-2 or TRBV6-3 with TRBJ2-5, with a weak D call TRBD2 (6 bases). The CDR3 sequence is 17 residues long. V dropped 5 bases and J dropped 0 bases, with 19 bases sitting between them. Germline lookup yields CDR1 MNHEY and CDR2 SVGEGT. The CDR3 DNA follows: TGTGCCAGCAGTCGAGGAGAGGCTAGCGAGTACCAAGAGACCCAGTACTTC. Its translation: CASSRGEASEYQETQYF.

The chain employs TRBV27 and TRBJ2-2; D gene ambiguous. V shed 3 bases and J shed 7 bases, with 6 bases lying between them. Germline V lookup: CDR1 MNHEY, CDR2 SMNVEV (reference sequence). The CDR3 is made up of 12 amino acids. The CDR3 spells CASSFLVGELFF. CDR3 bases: TGTGCCAGCAGTTTTTTGGTCGGGGAGCTGTTTTTT.